The 27 T cell receptor beta chains below come from one sample, sequenced in a study of T cell responses to AZD1222 COVID-19 vaccine. Data came from immunoSEQ multiplex PCR; TCRdb stores just in-frame clones and leaves some out. The table records about 200,000 clones, approximately 92% of them present only once. The sequenced sample was peripheral blood, obtained 28 days after the second dose of the MenACWY control vaccine. The receptor set was obtained from an adult who received the MenACWY meningococcal vaccine as a control.

The genes are TRBV19 and TRBJ2-1; D gene ambiguous. V was trimmed by 5 bases and J by 0 bases, leaving 11 bases between them. The CDR3 contains 15 residues. The germline CDR1 and CDR2 sequences are LNHDA and SQIVND (reference sequence). The CDR3 bases are TGTGCCAGTAGTCTAGGGTACGGCTCCTACAATGAGCAGTTCTTC. Its protein product is CASSLGYGSYNEQFF.

The chain carries TRBV6-5 and TRBJ1-2; the match to TRBD1 covers 7 bases. The germline V gene has CDR1 MNHEY and CDR2 SVGAGI. This CDR3 contains 14 residues. With 2 bases clipped from V and 5 bases from J, the junction kept 5 bases outside the gene matches. The CDR3 loop is CASSYPLQGYGYTF. DNA of the CDR3: TGTGCCAGCAGTTACCCCTTACAGGGGTATGGCTACACCTTC.

This clone was recorded a few times. Here the CDR3 DNA reads TGTGCCAGCAGCCGGGACAGGGTCCACTACGAGCAGTACTTC. This codes for CASSRDRVHYEQYF. This chain links TRBV6-5 with TRBJ2-7; 9 bases fit TRBD1. The CDR3 totals 14 residues. Per the germline V gene, CDR1 is MNHEY and CDR2 is SVGAGI. V gave up 6 bases and J gave up 3 bases; unmatched junction bases: 6.

This clone was found once. The rearrangement uses TRBV10-1 and TRBJ2-2, with a possible D match to TRBD1 (5 bases). The CDR3 consists of 14 residues. Trimming took off 5 bases at V and 0 bases at J, with 7 bases between the two ends. Germline V gene data show CDR1 as WNHNN and CDR2 as SYGVQD (reference sequence). The CDR3 reads CASSKGPNTGELFF. The CDR3, as DNA: TGCGCCAGCAGTAAGGGGCCGAACACCGGGGAGCTGTTTTTT.

The rearrangement joins TRBV6-5 to TRBJ1-1, with D perhaps matching TRBD1 (5 bases). V dropped 8 bases and J dropped 4 bases, with 14 bases sitting between them. Per germline, CDR1 MNHEY and CDR2 SVGAGI. The CDR3 loop spans 13 amino acids. CDR3 nucleotides: TGTGCCAGCCTGAACCTGGGGGGCACTGAAGCTTTCTTT. Amino acids: CASLNLGGTEAFF.

V usage is TRBV7-3 and J usage is TRBJ1-1; D gene ambiguous. Germline CDR1 SGHTA, CDR2 FQGTGA. The CDR3 contains 13 residues. Deletions cut 3 bases from V and 2 bases from J, with 7 bases between. The CDR3 sequence is CASSLALNTEAFF. The CDR3 nucleotides are TGTGCCAGCAGCTTGGCGCTAAACACTGAAGCTTTCTTT.

The chain has TRBV27 and TRBJ2-2; weak D call: TRBD1 (5 bases). The CDR3 totals 17 residues. V lost 1 base to trimming and J lost 4 bases, with 16 bases between them. From germline, CDR1 is MNHEY and CDR2 SMNVEV (reference sequence). CDR3 DNA sequence: TGTGCCAGCAGTTTATTCGGCTCTCAGGGTACCACCGGGGAGCTGTTTTTT. Its protein product is CASSLFGSQGTTGELFF.

This rearrangement joins TRBV4-3 to TRBJ1-5; D is uncertain. CDR1 and CDR2 (germline): LGHNA, YSLEER. The CDR3 spans 15 residues. Trimming removed 0 bases at V and 6 bases at J, with 12 bases between. The CDR3 protein is CASSQDAGIPQPQHF. The CDR3 bases are TGCGCCAGCAGCCAAGATGCGGGGATCCCTCAGCCCCAGCATTTT.

The chain is built from TRBV7-2 and TRBJ2-2; the match to TRBD2 covers 9 bases. This CDR3 is built from 16 residues. V dropped 5 bases and J dropped 7; count of bases not matched to a gene: 11. Per germline, CDR1 SGHTA and CDR2 FQGNSA. DNA of the CDR3: TGTGCCAGCAGCCCTCAACTAGCGGGTGCAGTCGGGGAGCTGTTTTTT. It translates to CASSPQLAGAVGELFF.

The chain couples TRBV19 to TRBJ1-1, with a tentative D call TRBD1 (6 bases). The CDR3 has 15 amino acids. V lost 1 base and J 1 base, leaving 10 bases between the germline ends. Germline V gene data show CDR1 as LNHDA and CDR2 as SQIVND (reference sequence). The CDR3 is CASSIGGTPNTEAFF. CDR3 bases: TGTGCCAGTAGTATAGGCGGGACACCGAACACTGAAGCTTTCTTT. Looking up the rest from reference TRBV19 and TRBJ1-1 gives the full variable domain: DGGITQSPKYLFRKEGQNVTLSCEQNLNHDAMYWYRQDPGQGLRLIYYSQIVNDFQKGDIAEGYSVSREKKESFPLTVTSAQKNPTAFYLCASSIGGTPNTEAFFGQGTRLTVV.

DNA of the CDR3: TGTGCCAGCAGCGTAGCTACAAGTTTGATTCAGTATTTT. Amino acid sequence: CASSVATSLIQYF. V usage is TRBV9 and J usage is TRBJ2-3; no clear D. CDR3 length: 13 amino acids. Trimming took off 0 bases at V and 12 bases at J, with 14 bases between the two ends. The germline CDR1 and CDR2 sequences are SGDLS and YYNGEE.

The chain joins TRBV29-1 to TRBJ2-7; D remains ambiguous. The length of the CDR3 is 14 residues. Trimming cost V 7 bases and J 5 bases, with 21 bases left between them. CDR1 is SQVTM, CDR2 ANQGSEA, per germline. For the CDR3, the DNA is TGCAGCGCTCTGGCACGGCCCGAGAGAAACGAGCAGTACTTC. Protein sequence: CSALARPERNEQYF.

This chain connects TRBV9 to TRBJ2-3; no firm D call. The CDR3 loop spans 14 amino acids. From germline, CDR1 is SGDLS and CDR2 YYNGEE. The V end was cut by 0 bases, the J end by 2 bases, with 7 bases between. CDR3 in amino acids: CASSVGQVTDTQYF. The CDR3 DNA sequence: TGTGCCAGCAGCGTAGGGCAGGTCACAGATACGCAGTATTTT.

This clone was picked up one time. As DNA, the CDR3 is TGTGCCAGCAGCCCCGGAGGAGTGGAAGCTTTCTTT. Its protein product is CASSPGGVEAFF. The chain couples TRBV5-6 to TRBJ1-1; D is uncertain. CDR3 length: 12 amino acids. Germline CDR1 SGHDT, CDR2 YYEEEE. Trimming took 4 bases from V and 8 from J, leaving 12 bases between them.

The V call is TRBV3-1 (or the pseudogene TRBV3-2), the J call TRBJ1-2; D gene ambiguous. Trimming pared 0 bases from V and 5 bases from J, leaving 13 bases between. The germline V gene has CDR1 LGHDT and CDR2 YNNKEL (reference sequence). The CDR3 is 15 residues long. The CDR3 protein is CASSQDSGPRYGYTF. The CDR3 DNA sequence: TGTGCCAGCAGCCAAGACTCAGGTCCCCGGTATGGCTACACCTTC.

This clone has just one count. This chain uses TRBV7-9 with TRBJ1-2; D gene ambiguous. Germline assignment: CDR1 SEHNR and CDR2 FQNEAQ (reference sequence). The V and J ends lost 5 bases and 7 bases respectively, with 17 bases between them. The CDR3 consists of 14 residues. Here the CDR3 DNA reads TGTGCCAGCAGCCTAATGGTCGGCAAAAGTGGCTACACCTTC. This encodes CASSLMVGKSGYTF.

CDR3 bases: TGCGCCAGCAGCACTAGCGGGAGGTACAATGAGCAGTTCTTC. The encoded protein is CASSTSGRYNEQFF. The rearrangement uses TRBV10-2 and TRBJ2-1; 12 bases agree with TRBD2. The CDR3 spans 14 residues. Trimming took 6 bases from V and 4 from J; bases not matched to a gene: 1. The germline gives CDR1 WSHSY, CDR2 SAAADI.

This clone has just one count. The CDR3 bases are TGTGCCAGCAGCCCCGGGAGTAGAGGGAAGGCCTACAATGAGCAGTTCTTC. Encoded protein: CASSPGSRGKAYNEQFF. This sequence joins TRBV5-4 and TRBJ2-1; D might be TRBD2 (6 bases). This CDR3 has 17 amino acids. V was trimmed by 4 bases and J by 2 bases, leaving 19 bases between them. Per germline, CDR1 SGHNT and CDR2 YYREEE (reference sequence).

This chain links TRBV9 with TRBJ1-2; 8 bases fit TRBD1. The CDR3 extends over 13 amino acids. Germline CDR1 and CDR2: SGDLS and YYNGEE. The V and J ends lost 4 bases and 4 bases, in that order; junction bases with no gene match: 3. CDR3 residues: CASSSGGSYGYTF. CDR3 coding DNA: TGTGCCAGCAGCTCAGGGGGCAGCTATGGCTACACCTTC.

The V and J genes are TRBV27 and TRBJ2-2; D ambiguous. The CDR3 totals 14 residues. V gave up 4 bases and J gave up 7 bases, with 13 bases separating them. CDR1 is MNHEY and CDR2 is SMNVEV in the germline V gene (reference sequence). CDR3 region: CASSSAPRLGELFF. The DNA of the CDR3 is TGTGCCAGCAGTTCAGCCCCGAGACTCGGGGAGCTGTTTTTT.

The chain links TRBV7-6 to TRBJ2-7; D remains unclear. Trimming removed 5 bases at V and 2 bases at J, with 13 bases between. The CDR3 contains 14 residues. CDR1 is SGHVS, CDR2 FNYEAQ, per germline. This chain's CDR3 is CASSPRGQAYEQYF. In DNA form, the CDR3 reads TGTGCCAGCAGCCCTCGCGGCCAGGCCTACGAGCAGTACTTC.

V and J are TRBV4-1 and TRBJ2-7, with 8 bases aligning to TRBD2. The CDR3 length is 12 residues. The trim removed 1 base at V and 11 bases at J, leaving 4 bases unmatched. CDR1 and CDR2 (germline): MGHRA, YSYEKL. CDR3 nucleotides: TGCGCCAGCAGCCAAGGGGAGCGGGAGAAGTACTTC. This encodes CASSQGEREKYF.

The J gene is TRBJ2-1, the V gene TRBV27; a weak D match, TRBD2 (6 bases). The germline V gene has CDR1 MNHEY and CDR2 SMNVEV (reference sequence). Trimming removed 3 bases from V and 9 bases from J, with 18 bases in between. The CDR3 has 15 residues. The CDR3 DNA sequence: TGTGCCAGCAGTTTCGGAGGGTATCGGTTGAGTGAGCAGTTCTTC. The encoded protein is CASSFGGYRLSEQFF.

The gene calls are TRBV28 and TRBJ1-2, with TRBD1 matching 7 bases. Germline-derived CDR1 and CDR2 are MDHEN and SYDVKM. Trimming at V came to 8 bases and at J to 2 bases, leaving 8 bases not matched to a gene. The CDR3 spans 14 residues. The CDR3 here is CASSPPGQNYGYTF. CDR3 DNA: TGTGCCAGCTCCCCCCCGGGACAGAACTATGGCTACACCTTC.

The chain recombines TRBV6-5 with TRBJ2-2; D might be TRBD1 (5 bases). This CDR3 has 14 amino acids. The V gene's germline CDR1 is MNHEY and CDR2 SVGAGI. Trimming stripped 4 bases from V and 4 bases from J, with 10 bases between. CDR3 sequence reads: CASSSDSFTGELFF. The CDR3 nucleotides read TGTGCCAGCAGTTCCGACAGCTTCACCGGGGAGCTGTTTTTT.

This clone was found once. The chain links TRBV30 to TRBJ2-7, with no clear D. Looked up from germline, CDR1 is GTSNPN and CDR2 is SVGIG (reference sequence). Trimming took 0 bases from V and 0 from J, leaving 9 bases between them. The CDR3 extends over 14 amino acids. CDR3 nucleotide sequence: TGTGCCTGGAGTGTAAGTGCCAACTCCTACGAGCAGTACTTC. Its protein product is CAWSVSANSYEQYF.

The chain recombines TRBV5-4 with TRBJ1-2, with D uncertain. Per germline, CDR1 SGHNT and CDR2 YYREEE (reference sequence). Trimming pared 4 bases from V and 4 bases from J, leaving 11 bases between. The CDR3 is 13 residues long. The CDR3 loop reads CASSPGGLYGYTF. CDR3 coding DNA: TGTGCCAGCAGCCCGGGAGGTCTCTATGGCTACACCTTC.